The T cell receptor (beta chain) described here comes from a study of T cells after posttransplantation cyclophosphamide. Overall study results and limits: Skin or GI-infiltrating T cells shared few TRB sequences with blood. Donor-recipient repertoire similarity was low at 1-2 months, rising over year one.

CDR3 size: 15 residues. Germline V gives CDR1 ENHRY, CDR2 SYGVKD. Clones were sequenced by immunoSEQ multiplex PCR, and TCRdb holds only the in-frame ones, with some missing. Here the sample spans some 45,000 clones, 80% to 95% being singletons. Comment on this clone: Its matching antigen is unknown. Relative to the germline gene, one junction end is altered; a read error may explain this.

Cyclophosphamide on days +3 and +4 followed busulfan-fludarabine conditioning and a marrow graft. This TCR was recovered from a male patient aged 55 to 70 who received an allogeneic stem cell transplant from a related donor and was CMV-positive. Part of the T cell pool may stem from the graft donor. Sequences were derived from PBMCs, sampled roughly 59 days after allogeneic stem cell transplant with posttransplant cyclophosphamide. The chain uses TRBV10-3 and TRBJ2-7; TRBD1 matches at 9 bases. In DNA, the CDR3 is TGTGCCATCAGCGAGTTCCGGGACAGGGTTGGAGAGCAGTACTTC. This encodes CAISEFRDRVGEQYF.